This passage covers 3 T cell receptor beta chains from one sample sequenced in a study of T cells after yellow fever vaccination. From the 5' RACE reads, TCRdb called clonotypes with MiXCR, one entry per CDR3 protein. Here the sample spans 620,000 or so distinct CDR3 sequences, around 17% being singletons. The sequenced sample was PBMCs, obtained about 5 days after the first yellow fever vaccination. The receptor source for this set is a man aged 18 to 29 who received the YFV17D yellow fever vaccine.

This clonotype was seen many times. The V and J genes are TRBV4-3 and TRBJ2-2; TRBD1 might be the D (6 bases). This CDR3 is built from 17 residues. Trimming took off 1 base at V and 8 bases at J, with 20 bases between the two ends. The V gene's germline CDR1 is LGHNA and CDR2 YSLEER. DNA for the CDR3: TGCGCCAGCAGCCAAGGAATACCAGGGGAATCGTGGGGGGAGCTGTTTTTT. The encoded protein is CASSQGIPGESWGELFF.

The chain couples TRBV20-1 to TRBJ1-1; TRBD1 matches 10 bases. V lost 6 bases to trimming and J lost 10 bases; unmatched junction nucleotides: 14. The CDR3 runs to 14 residues. Germline values: CDR1 DFQATT, CDR2 SNEGSKA (reference sequence). The CDR3 protein is CSATPGTGDSRAFF. DNA of the CDR3: TGCAGTGCCACACCCGGGACAGGGGACTCCCGAGCTTTCTTT.

This clonotype showed up just once. The chain is built from TRBV12-3 or TRBV12-4 and TRBJ1-5; maybe TRBD1 (5 bases). CDR3 size: 18 residues. The V gene lost 8 bases and the J gene lost 4 bases, with 27 bases spanning the gap. The CDR3 is CASRAGDGNPVGNQPQHF. The CDR3 DNA reads TGTGCCAGCCGCGCTGGGGACGGGAACCCTGTTGGGAATCAGCCCCAGCATTTT.